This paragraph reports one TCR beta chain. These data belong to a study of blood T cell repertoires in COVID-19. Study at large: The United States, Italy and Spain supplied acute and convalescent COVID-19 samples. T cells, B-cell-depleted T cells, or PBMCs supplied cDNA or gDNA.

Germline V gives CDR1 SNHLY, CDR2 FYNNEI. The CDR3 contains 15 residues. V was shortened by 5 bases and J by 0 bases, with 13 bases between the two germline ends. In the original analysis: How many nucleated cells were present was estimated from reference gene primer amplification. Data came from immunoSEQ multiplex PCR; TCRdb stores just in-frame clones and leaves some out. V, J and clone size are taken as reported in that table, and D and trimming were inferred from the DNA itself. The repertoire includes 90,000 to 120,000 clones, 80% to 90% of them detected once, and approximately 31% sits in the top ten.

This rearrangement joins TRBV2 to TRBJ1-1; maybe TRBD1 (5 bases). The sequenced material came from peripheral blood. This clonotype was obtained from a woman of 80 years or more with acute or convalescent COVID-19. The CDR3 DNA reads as TGTGCCAGCAGTCAGGGTATAGGACTGAACACTGAAGCTTTCTTT. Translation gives CASSQGIGLNTEAFF.